A selection of T cell receptor beta chains follows, all from one sample in a study of Graves' ophthalmopathy and Graves' hyperthyroidism. TCRdb reanalysed the multiplex PCR reads using MiXCR and keeps one entry per CDR3 protein. The sample carries around 1,200,000 distinct CDR3 sequences, 35% to 45% recorded once. Specimen: peripheral blood or thyroid tissue (not recorded which). Receptors were obtained from an adult man with Graves' hyperthyroidism. CDR3s include the opening cysteine and the closing phenylalanine or tryptophan. A D gene is named only where the DNA matches it firmly. Expanded clones are given a class, and other clones once, few, many or no size at all.

D,V,size,J,CDR3,DNA
.,TRBV7-3,.,TRBJ2-6,CASSLGHSGANVLTF,TGTGCCAGCAGCTTAGGGCACTCTGGGGCCAACGTCCTGACTTTC
.,TRBV13,.,TRBJ2-7,CASSLSAGHYEQYF,TGTGCCAGCAGCTTATCAGCGGGCCACTACGAGCAGTACTTC
.,TRBV10-3,once,TRBJ1-5,CAISESGRRGQPQHF,TGTGCCATCAGTGAGTCGGGCAGAAGAGGTCAGCCCCAGCATTTT
TRBD1,TRBV14,few,TRBJ2-7,CASSQLQGSGGYEQYF,TGTGCCAGCAGCCAACTACAGGGGTCAGGAGGCTACGAGCAGTACTTC
TRBD1,TRBV15,many,TRBJ1-4,CATSRNRGTNEKLFF,TGTGCCACCAGCAGGAACAGGGGTACTAATGAAAAACTGTTTTTT
TRBD2,TRBV20-1,.,TRBJ2-2,CSARPAGSGGELFF,TGCAGTGCTCGACCAGCGGGAAGTGGAGGGGAGCTGTTTTTT
TRBD1,TRBV6-6,few,TRBJ1-3,CASRPQGASGNTIYF,TGTGCCAGCCGACCTCAGGGGGCCTCTGGAAACACCATATATTTT
.,TRBV11-2,few,TRBJ2-7,CASSPSHSYEQYF,TGTGCCAGCAGCCCCTCACACAGCTACGAGCAGTACTTC
TRBD1,TRBV9,.,TRBJ1-1,CASSAGGGTGNTEAFF,TGTGCCAGCAGCGCAGGGGGGGGGACAGGGAACACTGAAGCTTTCTTT
TRBD1,TRBV11-2,many,TRBJ1-1,CASSHGTAEAFF,TGTGCCAGCAGCCATGGGACAGCTGAAGCTTTCTTT
TRBD1,TRBV4-1,few,TRBJ1-6,CASSQDRTGQGSSYNSPLHF,TGCGCCAGCAGCCAAGATCGGACGGGACAGGGGAGCTCCTATAATTCACCCCTCCACTTT
.,TRBV20-1,.,TRBJ1-5,CSEVPGATDQPQHF,TGCAGTGAAGTCCCGGGGGCTACGGATCAGCCCCAGCATTTT
TRBD2,TRBV9,.,TRBJ2-2,CASSVGTSATGELFF,TGTGCCAGCAGCGTTGGGACTAGCGCCACCGGGGAGCTGTTTTTT
TRBD1,TRBV19,.,TRBJ2-7,CATCHSGTGAYEQYF,TGTGCCACCTGCCACTCCGGGACAGGGGCCTACGAGCAGTACTTC
.,TRBV4-3,few,TRBJ1-5,CASSQDFGSQPQHF,TGCGCCAGCAGCCAAGACTTTGGGAGTCAGCCCCAGCATTTT
.,TRBV7-2,many,TRBJ2-5,CASTLMSETQYF,TGTGCCAGCACCTTAATGTCGGAGACCCAGTACTTC
TRBD2,TRBV12-3/TRBV12-4,few,TRBJ2-7,CASSLGPRLAAYEQYF,TGTGCCAGCAGTTTAGGCCCGAGACTAGCAGCCTACGAGCAGTACTTC
.,TRBV7-9,few,TRBJ2-7,CASSYSGHTLSYEQYF,TGTGCCAGCAGTTACTCGGGACACACCCTCTCCTACGAGCAGTACTTC
TRBD1,TRBV7-2,few,TRBJ2-2,CASSVYRGTDTGELFF,TGTGCCAGCAGCGTATACAGGGGTACGGACACCGGGGAGCTGTTTTTT
.,TRBV7-2,many,TRBJ1-2,CASSPGWNYGYTF,TGTGCCAGCAGCCCCGGCTGGAACTATGGCTACACCTTC
.,TRBV7-9,.,TRBJ2-7,CASSPMAGSYEQYF,TGTGCCAGCAGCCCCATGGCGGGCTCCTACGAGCAGTACTTC
.,TRBV4-1,many,TRBJ1-1,CASSQATGAGDEAFF,TGCGCCAGCAGCCAAGCAACGGGAGCGGGGGATGAAGCTTTCTTT
TRBD1,TRBV9,many,TRBJ2-7,CASSRQGDFHSYEQYF,TGTGCCAGCAGCCGCCAGGGGGATTTCCACTCCTACGAGCAGTACTTC
.,TRBV29-1,.,TRBJ1-1,CSVESSGAKTEAFF,TGCAGCGTTGAAAGCTCGGGGGCGAAGACTGAAGCTTTCTTT
.,TRBV4-2,.,TRBJ2-2,CASSQELHLEPGELFF,TGTGCCAGCAGCCAAGAATTGCATTTAGAGCCCGGGGAGCTGTTTTTT
.,TRBV6-6,few,TRBJ1-4,CASSYTQGSNEKLFF,TGTGCCAGCAGTTACACACAGGGATCTAATGAAAAACTGTTTTTT
TRBD2,TRBV20-1,.,TRBJ2-7,CNARDLLAGVKEQYF,TGCAATGCTAGAGATCTACTAGCGGGAGTGAAGGAGCAGTACTTC
.,TRBV6-6,few,TRBJ2-2,CASATTGRDRSGELFF,TGTGCCAGCGCAACGACGGGCAGGGACCGTTCAGGGGAGCTGTTTTTT
.,TRBV10-2,many,TRBJ2-7,CASSDSDSSYEQYF,TGCGCCAGCAGTGACTCGGACAGCTCCTACGAGCAGTACTTC
.,TRBV7-9,.,TRBJ1-2,CASSFLGQGHGYTF,TGTGCCAGCAGCTTCCTAGGGCAGGGCCATGGCTACACCTTC
.,TRBV24-1,.,TRBJ1-5,CATSDNQPQHF,TGTGCCACCAGTGACAACCAGCCCCAGCATTTT
TRBD1,TRBV7-8,few,TRBJ1-4,CASSLDGGPGTGDEKLFF,TGTGCCAGCAGCTTAGATGGGGGGCCCGGGACAGGGGATGAAAAACTGTTTTTT
TRBD1,TRBV7-9,.,TRBJ2-2,CASSTQTGVRTGELFF,TGTGCCAGCAGCACCCAGACAGGGGTTCGCACTGGGGAGCTGTTTTTT
.,TRBV5-1,few,TRBJ2-7,CASSLGQENYEQYF,TGCGCCAGCAGCTTGGGACAGGAGAACTATGAGCAGTACTTC
.,TRBV5-1,many,TRBJ2-7,CASSLVGRRPEYEQYF,TGCGCCAGCAGCTTGGTGGGCAGACGGCCGGAATACGAGCAGTACTTC
TRBD1,TRBV7-8,many,TRBJ1-2,CASMGQGTDYGYTF,TGTGCCAGCATGGGACAGGGCACCGACTATGGCTACACCTTC
TRBD1,TRBV20-1,many,TRBJ1-6,CSAIPDRDLSSYNSPLHF,TGCAGTGCCATCCCCGACAGGGACCTAAGCTCCTATAATTCACCCCTCCACTTT
TRBD1,TRBV29-1,.,TRBJ2-7,CSVGNNGQGPSKSYEQYF,TGCAGCGTTGGTAATAACGGACAGGGCCCATCCAAATCCTACGAGCAGTACTTC
.,TRBV5-1,many,TRBJ1-2,CASSFGGYEDLYGYTF,TGCGCCAGCAGCTTCGGGGGATACGAAGACCTATATGGCTACACCTTC
TRBD1,TRBV6-5,.,TRBJ1-5,CASSYRLGTGERNQPQHF,TGTGCCAGCAGTTACCGCCTGGGGACAGGGGAGCGCAATCAGCCCCAGCATTTT
.,TRBV7-2,.,TRBJ2-7,CASSDWERAYEQYF,TGTGCCAGCAGCGACTGGGAAAGGGCCTACGAGCAGTACTTC
.,TRBV10-2,.,TRBJ1-5,CASSERIRPQHF,TGCGCCAGCAGTGAGAGGATTAGGCCCCAGCATTTT
TRBD1,TRBV15,many,TRBJ2-7,CATSRDLDRDYEQYF,TGTGCCACCAGCAGAGATCTGGACAGGGACTACGAGCAGTACTTC